This is a list of T cell receptor beta chains from one sample in a study of OX40 agonist ivuxolimab in advanced cancers. Libraries were prepared by immunoSEQ multiplex PCR; TCRdb keeps only in-frame clonotypes and omits some of them. Among some 50,000 clones listed, roughly 84% were seen once. The starting material was CD4+ or CD8+ T cells sorted from blood, obtained in a trial of the OX40 agonist ivuxolimab. The origin of the receptors is an adult with an advanced solid tumor such as melanoma, head and neck, liver or kidney cancer. Each CDR3 is given with its conserved first and last residue. A D gene is named only where the DNA matches it firmly. Where a row states a size, it is once, few, many or the class of an expanded clone; other rows omit it.

j_gene | v_gene | abundance | len | d_gene | CDR3nt | CDR3aa
TRBJ2-5 | TRBV18 | . | 13 | . | TGTGCCAGCTCACCACCAAACCAAGAGACCCAGTACTTC | CASSPPNQETQYF
TRBJ2-4 | TRBV11-2 | . | 14 | . | TGTGCCAGCAGCTTAGTTCCAGCCAAAAACATTCAGTACTTC | CASSLVPAKNIQYF
TRBJ1-1 | TRBV19 | . | 14 | . | TGTGCCAGTCGAGCTTCGGGGCTGAACACTGAAGCTTTCTTT | CASRASGLNTEAFF
TRBJ2-7 | TRBV11-3 | . | 12 | . | TGTGCCAGCAGCCCGAGCTCCTACGAGCAGTACTTC | CASSPSSYEQYF
TRBJ1-3 | TRBV19 | . | 15 | . | TGTGCCAGTAAGCGGGACAAGAGCTCTGGAAACACCATATATTTT | CASKRDKSSGNTIYF
TRBJ2-1 | TRBV6-9 | . | 14 | . | TGTGCCAGCAGTTCTCTCCTTATCCTCAATGAGCAGTTCTTC | CASSSLLILNEQFF
TRBJ2-1 | TRBV29-1 | . | 15 | TRBD2 | TGCAGCGTTTCGGGACTAGCGGGAGCGGGCAATGAGCAGTTCTTC | CSVSGLAGAGNEQFF
TRBJ2-1 | TRBV7-6 | . | 14 | . | TGTGCCAGCAGCTTAGTTACTACAGGCAATGAGCAGTTCTTC | CASSLVTTGNEQFF
TRBJ2-7 | TRBV5-4 | . | 15 | . | TGTGCCAGCAGCACCGGGACACTGAGCTCCTACGAGCAGTACTTC | CASSTGTLSSYEQYF
TRBJ1-3 | TRBV7-4 | once | 14 | TRBD1 | TGTGCCAGCAGCCTGGACAGGGGTGGAAACACCATATATTTT | CASSLDRGGNTIYF
TRBJ2-3 | TRBV7-7 | . | 17 | . | TGTGCCAGCAGCTTAGGAGCGATTCTCACTAGCACAGATACGCAGTATTTT | CASSLGAILTSTDTQYF
TRBJ2-7 | TRBV5-1 | . | 11 | . | TGCGCCAGCAGCATAATCTACGAGCAGTACTTC | CASSIIYEQYF
TRBJ2-3 | TRBV20-1 | few | 11 | . | TGCAGTGCGCCATTCCCAGATACGCAGTATTTT | CSAPFPDTQYF
TRBJ2-1 | TRBV11-2 | . | 15 | TRBD2 | TGTGCCAGCAGCAGCCTAGCGGGAGTGATTGGTGAGCAGTTCTTC | CASSSLAGVIGEQFF
TRBJ2-3 | TRBV6-4 | once | 13 | TRBD2 | TGTGCCAGCCAAGCGGGAGGAGGGGATACGCAGTATTTT | CASQAGGGDTQYF
TRBJ1-1 | TRBV6-4 | few | 15 | TRBD1 | TGTGCCAGCAGTGCCTCGGACAGGGGAGTTGATGAAGCTTTCTTT | CASSASDRGVDEAFF
TRBJ2-3 | TRBV10-2 | . | 14 | TRBD2 | TGCGCCAGCAGTGGGACTAGCGGGAGGGATACGCAGTATTTT | CASSGTSGRDTQYF
TRBJ2-5 | TRBV28 | few | 12 | . | TGTGCCAGCAGCAGATTGGCGGGGACCCAGTACTTC | CASSRLAGTQYF
TRBJ1-1 | TRBV6-1 | . | 14 | . | TGTGCCAGCAGTCCCGATCCTTTTGGCACTGAAGCTTTCTTT | CASSPDPFGTEAFF
TRBJ2-5 | TRBV2 | . | 12 | TRBD2 | TGTGCCAGCAGAAGGGAGGGAGAGACCCAGTACTTC | CASRREGETQYF
TRBJ2-5 | TRBV5-1 | once | 14 | . | TGCGCCAGCAGTAGGCCCGGCACGGGAGAGACCCAGTACTTC | CASSRPGTGETQYF
TRBJ1-1 | TRBV4-2 | few | 14 | . | TGTGCCAGCAGCCAAGGACAGCTTAACACTGAAGCTTTCTTT | CASSQGQLNTEAFF
TRBJ1-1 | TRBV5-1 | . | 16 | TRBD1 | TGCGCCAGCAGCTTAGGACAGGGTATGTCGAACACTGAAGCTTTCTTT | CASSLGQGMSNTEAFF
TRBJ2-1 | TRBV28 | once | 15 | TRBD1 | TGTGCCAGCAGCCCCTCGGACAGGGGGATCAATGAGCAGTTCTTC | CASSPSDRGINEQFF
TRBJ2-7 | TRBV20-1 | . | 11 | . | TGCAGTGCCACACCCCATGGCGAGCAGTACTTC | CSATPHGEQYF
TRBJ1-5 | TRBV28 | . | 15 | . | TGTGCCAGCAGACCATTGGGGGGGAGGGATCAGCCCCAGCATTTT | CASRPLGGRDQPQHF
TRBJ2-1 | TRBV7-2 | . | 15 | . | TGTGCCAGCCGCTCCGGAGTGAGCTCCTACAATGAGCAGTTCTTC | CASRSGVSSYNEQFF
TRBJ2-7 | TRBV18 | once | 14 | . | TGTGCCAGCTCACCCCTTCAGGGTAACTACGAGCAGTACTTC | CASSPLQGNYEQYF
TRBJ1-5 | TRBV19 | many | 16 | TRBD1 | TGTGCCAGTAGTGGACAGGGGGGTCTTATTAATCAGCCCCAGCATTTT | CASSGQGGLINQPQHF
TRBJ2-1 | TRBV4-1 | . | 15 | . | TGCGCCAGCAGCCAAGAAGCTAGCGCCTTCAATGAGCAGTTCTTC | CASSQEASAFNEQFF
TRBJ1-1 | TRBV28 | . | 14 | TRBD1 | TGTGCCACCCAAACCAACAGGGGGATCTCTGAAGCTTTCTTT | CATQTNRGISEAFF
TRBJ2-1 | TRBV12-5 | . | 15 | . | TGTGCTAGTGGTTTGGAAGCATCCCCCTACAATGAGCAGTTCTTC | CASGLEASPYNEQFF
TRBJ2-7 | TRBV21-1 | . | 16 | . | TGTGCCAGCAGCAAATCGTGGAGGGAGGGGTTGGGGGAGCAGTACTTC | CASSKSWREGLGEQYF